The clone carrying this TCR beta chain turned up a few times. Its target is unknown. This entry comes from a study of OX40 agonist ivuxolimab in advanced cancers. The overall study: In this trial design, patients received ivuxolimab intravenously at 0.01 to 10 mg/kg every 2 weeks. Dose-escalation patients suffered from hepatocellular carcinoma, melanoma, renal cell or head and neck cancer.

Per the germline V gene, CDR1 is LGHNA and CDR2 is YNFKEQ. V was cut by 0 bases and J by 7 bases, with 12 bases left in between. This CDR3 comprises 14 residues. Findings of the study overall: With doses of 0.1 to 3.0 mg/kg, CD4+ and CD8+ blood T cells had undergone clonal expansion by week 6. On average, CD8+ T cells had more expanded clones than CD4+.

Some clones are missing from TCRdb's copy, which holds only in-frame ones; the method was immunoSEQ multiplex PCR. The data hold tens of thousands of clones, with about four fifths observed a single time. The sample here was CD4+ or CD8+ T cells sorted from blood, taken in a trial of the OX40 agonist ivuxolimab. J is TRBJ1-1 and V is TRBV4-2; D is perhaps TRBD1 (6 bases). The sequence was obtained from an adult with an advanced solid tumor such as melanoma, head and neck, liver or kidney cancer. The chain's CDR3 is CASSQDSGDYEAFF. CDR3 sequence (DNA): TGTGCCAGCAGCCAAGATTCAGGGGACTATGAAGCTTTCTTT.